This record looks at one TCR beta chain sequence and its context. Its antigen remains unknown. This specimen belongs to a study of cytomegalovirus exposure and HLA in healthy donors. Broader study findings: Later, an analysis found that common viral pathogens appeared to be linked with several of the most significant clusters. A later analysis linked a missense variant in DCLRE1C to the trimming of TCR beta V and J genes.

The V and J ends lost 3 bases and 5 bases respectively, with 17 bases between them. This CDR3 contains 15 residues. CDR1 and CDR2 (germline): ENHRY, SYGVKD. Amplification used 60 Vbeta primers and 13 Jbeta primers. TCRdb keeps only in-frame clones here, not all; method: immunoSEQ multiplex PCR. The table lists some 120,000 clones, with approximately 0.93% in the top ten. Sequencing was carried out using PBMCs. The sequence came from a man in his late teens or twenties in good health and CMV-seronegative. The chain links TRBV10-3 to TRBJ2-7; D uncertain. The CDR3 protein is CAISDSTIERNEQYF. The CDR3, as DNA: TGTGCCATCAGTGACAGTACTATTGAGAGGAACGAGCAGTACTTC.